This TCR beta chain was profiled in a study of cytomegalovirus exposure and HLA in healthy donors. Study-wide findings and caveats: Researchers counted 164 TCR beta chains as cytomegalovirus-associated.

About this clone itself: No antigen is known for it.

V lost 5 bases and J 11 bases, leaving 18 bases between the germline ends. The CDR3 has 13 amino acids. The germline CDR1 and CDR2 sequences are MNHEY and SVGAGI. TCRdb's copy holds only in-frame clones and misses some; the assay was immunoSEQ multiplex PCR. This sample has about 120,000 clones; around 86% occur once, and the top ten carry approximately 2%. The chain has TRBV6-5 and TRBJ1-1; weak D call: TRBD1 (6 bases). This receptor was identified in a woman aged 18-30 years in good health and CMV-seronegative. The sample consisted of PBMCs. The CDR3 bases are TGTGCCAGCAGTGAACAGGGAACCTGGGACGCTTTCTTT. It is translated as CASSEQGTWDAFF.